Shown below are 24 T cell receptor beta chains from a single sample sequenced in a study of cytomegalovirus exposure and HLA in healthy donors listed by TCRdb under 2017. The library was produced with the immunoSEQ multiplex PCR assay. A mixture of 60 forward primers for TCR Vbeta segments and 13 reverse primers for TCR Jbeta segments was used in the multiplex PCR. TCRdb mirrors the immuneACCESS table, restricted to in-frame sequences. Some clones are absent from its copies; in checked studies, under half trace to an unresolved V gene, and the reason for the others is unknown. The sample records under 200,000 clones, more than 75% of which are singletons. Of the sample, 8% to 10% falls within the top ten clones. Source material: PBMCs. The receptors shown here come from a man younger than 30 in good health and CMV-seropositive.

The V gene is TRBV2, the J gene TRBJ2-7, with D perhaps TRBD1 (5 bases). The CDR3 covers 13 residues. Trimming shortened V by 3 bases and J by 3 bases, and 9 bases separated the two germline ends. Germline CDR1 and CDR2: SNHLY and FYNNEI. DNA of the CDR3: TGTGCCAGCAGTGACCGGACATACTACGAGCAGTACTTC. The encoded protein is CASSDRTYYEQYF.

This chain links TRBV6-5 with TRBJ1-6, with 7 bases aligning to TRBD1. The length of the CDR3 is 13 residues. With V trimmed by 2 bases and J by 10 bases, 2 bases remained unmatched. Germline-derived CDR1 and CDR2 are MNHEY and SVGAGI. CDR3 region: CASSYDRESPLHF. The DNA for the CDR3 is TGTGCCAGCAGTTACGACAGGGAATCACCCCTCCACTTT.

The DNA of the CDR3 is TGTGCCAGCAGTCGCATAGCGGATTCCTACAATGAGCAGTTCTTC. It yields the protein CASSRIADSYNEQFF. The chain combines TRBV2 with TRBJ2-1; D is perhaps TRBD2 (6 bases). V was cut by 5 bases and J by 1 base, with 12 bases left in between. CDR3 length equals 15 residues. Germline CDR1 is SNHLY and CDR2 is FYNNEI.

The V call is TRBV29-1, the J call TRBJ2-6; no clear D. The CDR3 extends over 13 amino acids. V lost 7 bases, J lost 0 bases, and 7 bases lay in between. CDR1 SQVTM and CDR2 ANQGSEA come from the germline V gene. The CDR3 DNA reads TGCAGCGCATGGAGCTCTGGGGCCAACGTCCTGACTTTC. Its translation is CSAWSSGANVLTF. Drawing the rest from reference TRBV29-1 and TRBJ2-6, the complete variable domain is SAVISQKPSRDICQRGTSLTIQCQVDSQVTMMFWYRQQPGQSLTLIATANQGSEATYESGFVIDKFPISRPNLTFSTLTVSNMSPEDSSIYLCSAWSSGANVLTFGAGSRLTVL.

The rearrangement uses TRBV4-1 and TRBJ1-1; perhaps TRBD1 as D (5 bases). The germline gives CDR1 MGHRA, CDR2 YSYEKL. Trimming left V 3 bases short and J 6 bases short, with 17 bases between. The CDR3 sequence is 15 residues long. CDR3 DNA sequence: TGCGCCAGCAGCCAGAAAAACACAGGAAAAGCTGAAGCTTTCTTT. Its translation: CASSQKNTGKAEAFF.

The chain has TRBV30 and TRBJ1-1, with D uncertain. The CDR3 runs 13 residues. Germline V gene sequence: CDR1 GTSNPN, CDR2 SVGIG (reference sequence). Between the trimmed V and J ends, which lost 1 base and 2 bases, there was a span of 8 bases. The chain's CDR3 is CAWSGARNTEAFF. CDR3 coding DNA: TGTGCCTGGAGTGGGGCCCGCAACACTGAAGCTTTCTTT.

The chain links TRBV10-3 to TRBJ1-1; perhaps TRBD1 as D (6 bases). The V gene's germline CDR1 is ENHRY and CDR2 SYGVKD. The V gene lost 2 bases and the J gene lost 7 bases, with 8 bases spanning the gap. The CDR3 is 12 amino acids. In DNA, the CDR3 is TGTGCCATCAGTGAGGGGGGCTATGAAGCTTTCTTT. Encoded protein: CAISEGGYEAFF.

The chain links TRBV5-1 to TRBJ1-1, with TRBD1 as a possible D gene (5 bases). Trimming took off 0 bases at V and 4 bases at J, with 13 bases between the two ends. The CDR3 contains 15 residues. The germline V gene encodes CDR1 SGHRS and CDR2 YFSETQ. DNA of the CDR3: TGCGCCAGCAGCTTGGGGAGCCAGGGTGGCACTGAAGCTTTCTTT. Protein: CASSLGSQGGTEAFF.

This chain connects TRBV7-8 to TRBJ2-5; D not resolved. This CDR3 comprises 15 residues. V was pared by 6 bases and J by 2 bases, with 16 bases between. Germline V gene sequence: CDR1 SGHVS, CDR2 FQNEAQ. Here the CDR3 DNA reads TGTGCCAGCAGTCATCCAGGATCTTATCAAGAGACCCAGTACTTC. Amino acids: CASSHPGSYQETQYF.

CDR3 DNA: TGTGCCAGCTCACCACAAAAGAAGACAGGGACAAACACTGAAGCTTTCTTT. It encodes CASSPQKKTGTNTEAFF. The J gene is TRBJ1-1, the V gene TRBV18, with 7 positions matching TRBD1. CDR3 length: 17 amino acids. V lost 1 base, J lost 2 bases, and 10 bases stayed unmatched. Germline-derived CDR1 and CDR2 are KGHSH and LQKENI.

V gene TRBV18 combines with J gene TRBJ2-7; D remains unclear. CDR1 is KGHSH, CDR2 LQKENI, per germline. V was clipped by 3 bases and J by 5 bases, with 8 bases between them. This CDR3 has 12 amino acids. The CDR3 DNA reads as TGTGCCAGCTCACCCTCTAGGAACGAGCAGTACTTC. Translating gives CASSPSRNEQYF.

This sequence joins TRBV5-4 and TRBJ2-1, with 10 bases that match TRBD1. This CDR3 spans 18 amino acids. Trimming at V came to 4 bases and at J to 1 base, leaving 11 bases not matched to a gene. The V gene's germline CDR1 is SGHNT and CDR2 YYREEE (reference sequence). CDR3 DNA: TGTGCCAGCAGCCCCGTTAACCGGGACAGGGGATCCTACAATGAGCAGTTCTTC. Translation: CASSPVNRDRGSYNEQFF.

The J gene is TRBJ2-5, the V gene TRBV11-1, with D perhaps matching TRBD2 (5 bases). The V gene's germline CDR1 is SGHAT and CDR2 FQDESV (reference sequence). The ends were cut back, 1 base at V and 5 bases at J, with 20 bases in the middle. This CDR3 comprises 17 residues. Written as DNA, the CDR3 is TGTGCCAGCAGCTTAGGCCCCGGACTCACGGGTGCGGAGACCCAGTACTTC. It specifies CASSLGPGLTGAETQYF.

The chain recombines TRBV5-4 with TRBJ2-3; the D gene is possibly TRBD2 (6 bases). Germline V lookup: CDR1 SGHNT, CDR2 YYREEE (reference sequence). The CDR3 has 13 amino acids. V was cut by 7 bases and J by 4 bases, with 13 bases left in between. CDR3 nucleotide sequence: TGTGCCAGCTCAACCAGCGGGTCAGATACGCAGTATTTT. Translation gives CASSTSGSDTQYF. Looking up the rest from reference TRBV5-4 and TRBJ2-3 gives the full variable domain: ETGVTQSPTHLIKTRGQQVTLRCSSQSGHNTVSWYQQALGQGPQFIFQYYREEENGRGNFPPRFSGLQFPNYSSELNVNALELDDSALYLCASSTSGSDTQYFGPGTRLTVL.

The chain combines TRBV7-2 with TRBJ1-1; 7 bases fit TRBD1. The CDR3 totals 14 residues. Germline CDR1 is SGHTA and CDR2 is FQGNSA. V trimming: 5 bases; J trimming: 6 bases; junction bases outside the gene matches: 9. The CDR3 is CASSQDREVAEAFF. CDR3 nucleotides: TGTGCCAGCAGCCAAGACAGGGAGGTGGCTGAAGCTTTCTTT.

The chain combines TRBV5-6 with TRBJ2-1; TRBD2 agrees at 9 bases. Germline-derived CDR1 and CDR2 are SGHDT and YYEEEE. The CDR3 has 15 amino acids. With V trimmed by 0 bases and J by 4 bases, 2 bases remained unmatched. The CDR3 sequence is CASSLGGGGYNEQFF. CDR3 nucleotides: TGTGCCAGCAGCTTGGGCGGGGGGGGATACAATGAGCAGTTCTTC.

This rearrangement joins TRBV4-1 to TRBJ2-3, with TRBD2 identical over 8 bases. V trimming: 3 bases; J trimming: 1 base; junction bases outside the gene matches: 6. The CDR3 extends over 16 amino acids. Germline CDR1 reads MGHRA; CDR2 reads YSYEKL. The CDR3 protein is CASSQSGGLRTDTQYF. The DNA for the CDR3 is TGCGCCAGCAGCCAGAGCGGGGGACTACGCACAGATACGCAGTATTTT.

The rearrangement joins TRBV19 to TRBJ2-1; tentatively, D is TRBD2 (5 bases). Deletions cut 3 bases from V and 7 bases from J, with 16 bases between. The CDR3 has 15 amino acids. Germline V CDR1 and CDR2: LNHDA, SQIVND (reference sequence). For the CDR3, the DNA is TGTGCCAGTAGTATGGGAACGGGAACCCGAAATGAGCAGTTCTTC. Amino acid sequence: CASSMGTGTRNEQFF.

This clone appeared a few times. CDR3 DNA sequence: TGTGCCAGCAGCTTGATGACTAGCGGGAGGGCGGATACGCAGTATTTT. It encodes CASSLMTSGRADTQYF. The rearrangement links TRBV7-9 to TRBJ2-3; 14 bases align to TRBD2. The V segment lost 3 bases and the J segment 6 bases; nucleotides outside the gene matches: 5. The CDR3 totals 16 residues. CDR1 and CDR2 from the germline V gene are SEHNR and FQNEAQ (reference sequence).

J is TRBJ1-1 and V is TRBV2; D gene unclear. CDR3 length: 10 amino acids. Per the germline V gene, CDR1 is SNHLY and CDR2 is FYNNEI. Trimming took 6 bases from V and 7 from J, leaving 6 bases between them. CDR3 sequence reads: CASRGSEAFF. CDR3 nucleotides: TGTGCCAGCAGGGGCAGTGAAGCTTTCTTT. The complete variable domain, with remaining parts taken from reference TRBV2 and TRBJ1-1, reads EPEVTQTPSHQVTQMGQEVILRCVPISNHLYFYWYRQILGQKVEFLVSFYNNEISEKSEIFDDQFSVERPDGSNFTLKIRSTKLEDSAMYFCASRGSEAFFGQGTRLTVV.

V and J are TRBV7-2 and TRBJ2-7, with D perhaps matching TRBD2 (5 bases). The V gene lost 1 base and the J gene lost 3 bases, with 16 bases spanning the gap. CDR1 is SGHTA and CDR2 is FQGNSA in the germline V gene. The CDR3 is 16 amino acids. This CDR3 reads CASSLGPGYQNYEQYF. The CDR3 DNA follows: TGTGCCAGCAGCTTAGGCCCGGGATATCAGAACTACGAGCAGTACTTC.

The V gene is TRBV11-2, the J gene TRBJ1-1; no reliable D call. The CDR3 is 14 amino acids. Germline assignment: CDR1 SGHAT and CDR2 FQNNGV. V lost 0 bases to trimming and J lost 1 base, with 6 bases between them. In DNA, the CDR3 is TGTGCCAGCAGCTTAGAGAGACAGAACACTGAAGCTTTCTTT. As protein: CASSLERQNTEAFF. Drawing the rest from reference TRBV11-2 and TRBJ1-1, the complete variable domain is EAGVAQSPRYKIIEKRQSVAFWCNPISGHATLYWYQQILGQGPKLLIQFQNNGVVDDSQLPKDRFSAERLKGVDSTLKIQPAKLEDSAVYLCASSLERQNTEAFFGQGTRLTVV.

This clone was picked up one time. This sequence joins TRBV25-1 and TRBJ1-3; D gene uncertain. The CDR3 is 14 residues long. Trimming took off 3 bases at V and 10 bases at J, with 16 bases between the two ends. CDR1 MGHDK and CDR2 SYGVNS come from the germline V gene. The CDR3 region is CASSEEGPLLTIYF. CDR3 nucleotides: TGTGCCAGCAGTGAGGAGGGCCCTTTATTAACCATATATTTT.

This clone was counted a few times. V and J are TRBV27 and TRBJ2-1; D not certain. The CDR3 has 11 residues. Deletions cut 0 bases from V and 12 bases from J, with 6 bases between. Germline CDR1 is MNHEY and CDR2 is SMNVEV (reference sequence). CDR3 nucleotide sequence: TGTGCCAGCAGTTTATCCGGGTTGCAGTTCTTC. Its translation: CASSLSGLQFF.